The clone carrying this T cell receptor (beta chain) was observed at least ten times. The antigen is undetermined. The sample originates from a study of response to subunit inactivated influenza vaccine. Study-level points and caveats: A suggestion made by the authors is that each seasonal influenza vaccination recruits few new T cells.

From the RT-PCR reads, TCRdb called clonotypes with MiXCR, one entry per CDR3 protein. The sample has about 520,000 distinct CDR3 sequences; 7.2% are singletons. This TCR derives from a man aged 45-69 years who received an inactivated influenza vaccine. Sequencing was performed on PBMCs from blood, taken less than 30 months after vaccination.

CDR3 in amino acids: CASSDLGATSTDTQYF. Here the CDR3 DNA reads TGTGCCAGCAGCGATTTAGGTGCTACTAGCACAGATACGCAGTATTTT. The chain carries TRBV5-6 and TRBJ2-3; D call uncertain. Germline loops: CDR1 SGHDT, CDR2 YYEEEE. The CDR3 sequence is 16 residues long. Trimming took 4 bases from V and 0 from J, leaving 15 bases between them.